The rows below give T cell receptor beta chains drawn from one sample of a study of cytomegalovirus exposure and HLA in healthy donors. Sequenced by immunoSEQ multiplex PCR; TCRdb stores in-frame clones only, minus some. The sample gives approximately 110,000 clones, roughly 13% of which show up once; roughly a sixth is in the top ten. The source material was PBMCs. These receptors came from a man aged 35-49 years in good health and CMV-seropositive. Both conserved end residues are part of each CDR3. D genes are given only for firm matches. Clone size is not always given. Where it is, it says once, few, many or a class for expanded clones.

size | D | J | V | DNA | CDR3
- | TRBD2 | TRBJ2-7 | TRBV28 | TGTGCCAGCAGTTTCACCGGGACTAGCGGTCCCTACGAGCAGTACTTC | CASSFTGTSGPYEQYF
- | - | TRBJ1-1 | TRBV29-1 | TGCAGCGTACGGGGGGAATGGAGCGACACTGAAGCTTTCTTT | CSVRGEWSDTEAFF
few | TRBD2 | TRBJ2-1 | TRBV5-4 | TGTGCCAGCAGCTTCCGGGAGGGCCGGAATGAGCAGTTCTTC | CASSFREGRNEQFF
few | TRBD1 | TRBJ1-2 | TRBV6-5 | TGTGCCAGCATAGGGACAGGGGAATTCGGCTACACCTTC | CASIGTGEFGYTF
few | TRBD1 | TRBJ1-2 | TRBV18 | TGTGCCAGCTCCTTGGACAGGGACTATGGCTACACCTTC | CASSLDRDYGYTF
few | TRBD2 | TRBJ2-3 | TRBV29-1 | TGCAGCGTTAGGACTAGCGGAGGGGACAACACAGATACGCAGTATTTT | CSVRTSGGDNTDTQYF
- | - | TRBJ2-7 | TRBV30 | TGTGCCTGGAGCAGGGGAGCCCCCGAGCAGCACTTC | CAWSRGAPEQHF
many | - | TRBJ2-7 | TRBV7-2 | TGTGCCAGCAGCTCCCTCTACGAGCAGTACTTC | CASSSLYEQYF
few | - | TRBJ2-2 | TRBV28 | TGTGCCAGCCTTACAGGGACCACCGGGGAGCTGTTTTTT | CASLTGTTGELFF
- | TRBD2 | TRBJ2-7 | TRBV27 | TGTGCCAGCAGTTTAGGGACTAGCTCCTACGAGCAGTACTTC | CASSLGTSSYEQYF
- | - | TRBJ1-5 | TRBV5-1 | TGCGCCAGCAGCCTACTCCCTCTAGACAGTAATCAGCCCCAGCATTTT | CASSLLPLDSNQPQHF
- | - | TRBJ2-7 | TRBV7-2 | TGTGCCAGCAGCTTGGTTAGCGGATCCTACGAGCAGTACTTC | CASSLVSGSYEQYF
few | TRBD2 | TRBJ2-1 | TRBV7-3 | TGTGCCAGCAGCTTGATAGCGGGAGGTAATGAGCAGTTCTTC | CASSLIAGGNEQFF
- | - | TRBJ2-5 | TRBV9 | TGTGCCAGCAGCGTCCTAGGCGGGCGAGGAGAGACCCAGTACTTC | CASSVLGGRGETQYF
- | TRBD1 | TRBJ1-5 | TRBV28 | TGTGCCAGCAGTGGACAGGGCCATCAGCCCCAGCATTTT | CASSGQGHQPQHF
few | - | TRBJ2-7 | TRBV10-3 | TGTGCCATCAGCGGCCCAGGGGTGCAGGAGCAGTACTTC | CAISGPGVQEQYF
few | TRBD1 | TRBJ1-4 | TRBV5-3 | TGTGCCAGAAGCGTACAGGGGACTAATGAAAAACTGTTTTTT | CARSVQGTNEKLFF
few | TRBD2 | TRBJ2-7 | TRBV18 | TGTGCCAGCTCACCTAGCGGGAGGCACTCCTACGAGCAGTACTTC | CASSPSGRHSYEQYF
few | - | TRBJ2-3 | TRBV19 | TGTGCCAGTACCCTGGGGGGGGCCACAGATACGCAGTATTTT | CASTLGGATDTQYF
few | - | TRBJ2-7 | TRBV5-6 | TGTGCCAGCAGCCGATCAACAGACACCTACGAGCAGTACTTC | CASSRSTDTYEQYF
- | TRBD2 | TRBJ2-7 | TRBV28 | TGTGCCAGCAGAAGGGCGGGGCGCGGGGGCGAGCAGTACTTC | CASRRAGRGGEQYF
- | - | TRBJ2-1 | TRBV5-4 | TGTGCCAGCAGCTTGCGTATCGGGGAAAACAATGAGCAGTTCTTC | CASSLRIGENNEQFF
- | - | TRBJ1-3 | TRBV6-5 | TGTGCCAGCAGTTACTCGGTCAGTTACTCTGGAAACACCATATATTTT | CASSYSVSYSGNTIYF
- | - | TRBJ1-2 | TRBV6-1 | TGTGCCAGCCGTTGGGAGGGTGGCTACACCTTC | CASRWEGGYTF
few | - | TRBJ1-1 | TRBV29-1 | TGCAGCGTTGAAGTAGCGGGGAACACTGAAGCTTTCTTT | CSVEVAGNTEAFF
few | - | TRBJ1-1 | TRBV28 | TGTGCCAGCAGGGGGACACAATTTGAAGCTTTCTTT | CASRGTQFEAFF
few | TRBD2 | TRBJ2-1 | TRBV18 | TGTGCCAGCTCACCCCCTAGCGGGGGGCACAATGAGCAGTTCTTC | CASSPPSGGHNEQFF
few | - | TRBJ1-4 | TRBV25-1 | TGTGCCAGCAGTGACAGGGGAAATGAAAAACTGTTTTTT | CASSDRGNEKLFF
few | TRBD2 | TRBJ2-7 | TRBV25-1 | TGTGCCAGCAGTGAACTTGGGACTAGCGGCGCATACGAGCAGTACTTC | CASSELGTSGAYEQYF
- | TRBD2 | TRBJ2-7 | TRBV28 | TGTGCCAGCAGGGGGTTGACTAGCGGGAGAATCGACGAGCAGTACTTC | CASRGLTSGRIDEQYF
few | TRBD2 | TRBJ2-7 | TRBV29-1 | TGCAGCGTTTACGGGGGGGACTCCTACGAGCAGTACTTC | CSVYGGDSYEQYF
few | - | TRBJ1-5 | TRBV6-1 | TGTGCCAGCAGCTCAAGTAGAGCCAATCAGCCCCAGCATTTT | CASSSSRANQPQHF
- | - | TRBJ2-5 | TRBV1 | TGCACCAGCAGCCAAGGGACTAGACGCCAAGAGACCCAGTACTTC | CTSSQGTRRQETQYF
- | - | TRBJ2-1 | TRBV6-1 | TGTGCCAGCAAGGACACCAGCTCCTACAATGAGCAGTTCTTC | CASKDTSSYNEQFF
few | TRBD1 | TRBJ2-7 | TRBV7-2 | TGTGCCAGCAGCTTGTCAGGGGGTTATCTCAACGAGCAGTACTTC | CASSLSGGYLNEQYF
- | TRBD1 | TRBJ2-6 | TRBV30 | TGTGCCTGGGATCAGGGGGCTGGGGCCAACGTCCTGACTTTC | CAWDQGAGANVLTF
few | - | TRBJ2-7 | TRBV9 | TGTGCCAGCAGCGAAACCTCTCGGGGGGAGCAGTACTTC | CASSETSRGEQYF
- | TRBD1 | TRBJ2-2 | TRBV10-3 | TGTGCCATCTCCCAGGGGGCGAACACCGGGGAGCTGTTTTTT | CAISQGANTGELFF
few | - | TRBJ1-2 | TRBV6-5 | TGTGCCAGCAGTTATCCAGGTGGCTACACCTTC | CASSYPGGYTF
few | - | TRBJ2-6 | TRBV5-4 | TGTGCCAGCAGCACACAGGCGTTCTCTGGGGCCAACGTCCTGACTTTC | CASSTQAFSGANVLTF
once | - | TRBJ1-1 | TRBV9 | TGTGCCAGCAACCCGACAGGGAACACTGAAGCTTTCTTT | CASNPTGNTEAFF
- | - | TRBJ1-5 | TRBV11-2 | TGTGCCAGCAGCTTCGGTAGCAATCAGCCCCAGCATTTT | CASSFGSNQPQHF
few | - | TRBJ1-1 | TRBV29-1 | TGCAGCGCTACAGAGATCGACACTGAAGCTTTCTTT | CSATEIDTEAFF
- | TRBD2 | TRBJ2-7 | TRBV15 | TGTGCCACCAGCAGAGATCAGGCTAGCGGGAACGAGCAGTACTTC | CATSRDQASGNEQYF
- | - | TRBJ1-5 | TRBV21-1 | TGTGCCACCATGGGGCTCTTGGGGCGGCCCCAGCATTTT | CATMGLLGRPQHF
- | TRBD1 | TRBJ2-1 | TRBV10-1 | TGCGCCAACAGTCTCGGACAGGGGGAAGGCGATGAGCAGTTCTTC | CANSLGQGEGDEQFF
few | TRBD1 | TRBJ2-3 | TRBV6-5 | TGTGCCAGCAGGATGGACAGGCTAACAGATACGCAGTATTTT | CASRMDRLTDTQYF
few | TRBD1 | TRBJ1-4 | TRBV4-3 | TGCGCCAGCAGCCGTTACGGGACAGAGAATGAAAAACTGTTTTTT | CASSRYGTENEKLFF
- | TRBD1 | TRBJ2-7 | TRBV27 | TGTGCCAGCAGTCCGGGACAGGGGTACGAGCAGTACTTC | CASSPGQGYEQYF
- | TRBD1 | TRBJ2-7 | TRBV27 | TGTGCCAGCAGTTGGGGACAGGGTAACGGACAGCAGTACTTC | CASSWGQGNGQQYF
- | - | TRBJ1-2 | TRBV6-1 | TGTGCCAGCAGTGAGGGTGGGCAGGGCTATGGCTACACCTTC | CASSEGGQGYGYTF
- | - | TRBJ2-2 | TRBV12-2 | TGTGCAAGTCGCCGGACACGATCGACGTACACCGGGGAGCTGTTTTTT | CASRRTRSTYTGELFF
few | TRBD1 | TRBJ1-2 | TRBV27 | TGTGCCAGCAGTACCACGGGACAGCAACCGGTTAACTATGGCTACACCTTC | CASSTTGQQPVNYGYTF